This T cell receptor beta chain was documented in a study of Graves' ophthalmopathy and Graves' hyperthyroidism. Turning to the study itself: Specimen type is peripheral blood, obtained at initial diagnosis before any treatment.

This clonotype was detected ten times or more. The antigen remains undetermined. General study findings and limits: The study's model predicted ophthalmopathy progression at approximately 71% sensitivity and 72.22% specificity. Thyroid clonotypes that were expanded above 0.001 frequency mostly also appeared in blood.

The authors amplified TCR beta CDR3 regions, and they did so from RNA transcripts for repertoire sequencing. The workflow started with a first-round RT-PCR run with HTBI primers and then moved on to a second-round multiplex PCR. TCRdb ran MiXCR on the multiplex PCR reads and lists one entry per CDR3 protein. The table has about 620,000 distinct CDR3 sequences, about 24% seen once. CDR1 is MNHEY, CDR2 SVGEGT, per germline. The CDR3 covers 16 residues. The V and J ends lost 6 bases and 6 bases, in that order; junction bases with no gene match: 12. Sequencing was carried out using peripheral blood. The V gene is TRBV6-2 or TRBV6-3, the J gene TRBJ1-5; 9 bases match TRBD1. This TCR came from a woman aged 18-29 years with stable Graves' hyperthyroidism. Some clones in this sample may be carry-over from other donors' samples. Here the CDR3 reads CASRSSDRGLVQPQHF. CDR3 DNA: TGTGCCAGCAGATCATCGGACAGGGGACTTGTTCAGCCCCAGCATTTT.